The sequence of this TCR beta chain was determined in a study of shared clonotypes between healthy human individuals. Assay used: immunoSEQ multiplex PCR; TCRdb lists only in-frame clones, some missing. Of a few million clones listed, approximately 90% were seen once; the top ten hold more than 0.35%. CDR1 is PRHDT, CDR2 FYEKMQ, per germline (reference sequence). CDR3 length: 15 residues. J lost 7 bases, V lost 5 bases, and 8 bases had no gene match. This TCR derives from a man younger than 30 in good health. Some clones in this sample may be carry-over from other donors' samples. The gene calls are TRBV13 and TRBJ2-2; 9 positions agree with TRBD1. The sample comprised naive CD4+ T cells from PBMCs. Subset described: CD45RA+ positively selected. Written as DNA, the CDR3 is TGTGCCAGCAGCCGGGACAGGGAGTTATTCGGGGAGCTGTTTTTT. Amino acids: CASSRDRELFGELFF.